These 30 T cell receptor beta chains originate from one sample sequenced in a study of siplizumab effects on memory and regulatory T cells. Some clones are missing from TCRdb's copy, which holds only in-frame ones; the method was immunoSEQ multiplex PCR. This table holds approximately 110,000 clones, roughly 91% found once. Sequencing was done on a sample of CD4+ T cells sorted from blood. These receptors were taken from a human donor in good health.

The rearrangement joins TRBV5-1 to TRBJ2-2, with TRBD2 matching 11 bases. CDR3 length equals 17 residues. Germline trimming cut 4 bases from V and 5 bases from J; bases unmatched to any gene: 10. The V gene's germline CDR1 is SGHRS and CDR2 YFSETQ. The CDR3, as DNA: TGCGCCAGCAGCAATCAGCCTAGCGGGGGGCCGACCGGGGAGCTGTTTTTT. This gives the protein CASSNQPSGGPTGELFF.

This clone was observed a single time. The genes are TRBV27 and TRBJ1-5; D possibly corresponds to TRBD1 (5 bases). V lost 5 bases to trimming and J lost 0 bases, with 14 bases between them. CDR1 MNHEY and CDR2 SMNVEV come from the germline V gene (reference sequence). This CDR3 is 16 amino acids long. The CDR3 DNA sequence: TGTGCCAGCAGTATCTTTGGGGGGTCTAGCAATCAGCCCCAGCATTTT. This encodes CASSIFGGSSNQPQHF.

The chain recombines TRBV18 with TRBJ2-7; TRBD1 might be the D (6 bases). This CDR3 has 14 residues. Trimming left V 6 bases short and J 2 bases short, with 14 bases between. Germline V CDR1 and CDR2: KGHSH, LQKENI. CDR3 DNA: TGTGCCAGCTCCTTCGGACAGCCTCCCTACGAGCAGTACTTC. It yields the protein CASSFGQPPYEQYF.

The chain recombines TRBV25-1 with TRBJ2-7, with D possibly being TRBD1 (6 bases). CDR3 length: 12 amino acids. In germline, CDR1 is MGHDK, CDR2 SYGVNS. The V and J ends lost 4 bases and 12 bases respectively, with 16 bases between them. The CDR3 sequence is CASSAAGTPPYF. CDR3 in DNA: TGTGCCAGCAGTGCAGCCGGGACACCCCCGTACTTC.

The chain carries TRBV30 and TRBJ2-7; D is ambiguous. CDR3 length equals 12 residues. Germline CDR1 reads GTSNPN; CDR2 reads SVGIG (reference sequence). V lost 1 base and J 3 bases, leaving 7 bases between the germline ends. The CDR3 loop is CAWSATGYEQYF. CDR3 coding DNA: TGTGCCTGGAGTGCGACGGGCTACGAGCAGTACTTC. The full variable domain, rest sourced from reference TRBV30 and TRBJ2-7, is SQTIHQWPATLVQPVGSPLSLECTVEGTSNPNLYWYRQAAGRGLQLLFYSVGIGQISSEVPQNLSASRPQDRQFILSSKKLLLSDSGFYLCAWSATGYEQYFGPGTRLTVT.

V is TRBV14 and J is TRBJ1-3; D is undetermined. CDR3 length: 13 amino acids. V shed 1 base and J shed 6 bases, with 7 bases lying between them. CDR1 and CDR2 (germline): SGHDN, FVKESK. As DNA, the CDR3 is TGTGCCAGCAGCCAAGCCGGACCAAACACCATATATTTT. Residues: CASSQAGPNTIYF.

This clone was counted a single time. V gene TRBV6-5 combines with J gene TRBJ2-7; D is ambiguous. From germline, CDR1 is MNHEY and CDR2 SVGAGI. Between the trimmed V and J ends, which lost 5 bases and 2 bases, there was a span of 10 bases. The length of the CDR3 is 13 residues. For the CDR3, the DNA is TGTGCCAGCAGTGCGGCCGTGGCCTACGAGCAGTACTTC. Encoded protein: CASSAAVAYEQYF.

This rearrangement joins TRBV5-4 to TRBJ2-2; D may match TRBD1 or TRBD2 (5 bases each). Germline assignment: CDR1 SGHNT and CDR2 YYREEE (reference sequence). The CDR3 length is 14 residues. V gave up 4 bases and J gave up 8 bases, with 15 bases separating them. The CDR3 loop is CASSPGALGGELFF. The CDR3 nucleotides are TGTGCCAGCAGCCCCGGGGCCCTCGGGGGGGAGCTGTTTTTT.

The chain links TRBV2 to TRBJ1-2; D not certain. Trimming pared 7 bases from V and 0 bases from J, leaving 6 bases between. Per germline, CDR1 SNHLY and CDR2 FYNNEI. CDR3 length: 12 residues. The CDR3 spells CASNRANYGYTF. The CDR3 DNA sequence: TGTGCCAGCAATAGGGCTAACTATGGCTACACCTTC. The complete variable domain, with remaining parts taken from reference TRBV2 and TRBJ1-2, reads EPEVTQTPSHQVTQMGQEVILRCVPISNHLYFYWYRQILGQKVEFLVSFYNNEISEKSEIFDDQFSVERPDGSNFTLKIRSTKLEDSAMYFCASNRANYGYTFGSGTRLTVV.

The chain links TRBV6-1 to TRBJ1-1; D gene uncertain. Trimming left V 7 bases short and J 0 bases short, with 6 bases between. The CDR3 extends over 12 amino acids. Germline CDR1 is MNHNS and CDR2 is SASEGT. CDR3 amino acids: CASIAMNTEAFF. CDR3 in DNA: TGTGCCAGCATAGCCATGAACACTGAAGCTTTCTTT.

The chain uses TRBV5-5 and TRBJ1-5, with D maybe TRBD1 (6 bases). The CDR3 length is 14 residues. Germline V gene sequence: CDR1 SGHKS, CDR2 YYEKEE (reference sequence). Trimming removed 0 bases at V and 6 bases at J, with 10 bases between. CDR3 protein: CASSLERGSQPQHF. For the CDR3, the DNA is TGTGCCAGCAGCTTGGAGAGGGGGAGTCAGCCCCAGCATTTT.

The chain has TRBV6-5 and TRBJ2-7; D is perhaps TRBD1 (5 bases). V was pared by 8 bases and J by 6 bases, with 20 bases between. CDR3 length: 14 amino acids. Germline V gives CDR1 MNHEY, CDR2 SVGAGI. Here the CDR3 DNA reads TGTGCCAGCCAGCTTGGACCCATCCAGGGCGAGCAGTACTTC. Amino acids: CASQLGPIQGEQYF.

V is TRBV25-1 and J is TRBJ1-3, with no clear D. CDR1 and CDR2 (germline): MGHDK, SYGVNS. Deletions cut 5 bases from V and 2 bases from J, with 7 bases between. CDR3 length: 13 residues. DNA for the CDR3: TGTGCCAGCAGTCTTGTGACTGGAAACACCATATATTTT. As protein: CASSLVTGNTIYF.

The rearrangement uses TRBV5-1 and TRBJ2-1; no clear D. V was clipped by 4 bases and J by 10 bases, with 15 bases between them. Germline-derived CDR1 and CDR2 are SGHRS and YFSETQ. The CDR3 has 13 amino acids. In DNA form, the CDR3 reads TGCGCCAGCAGCGTAAACCCCATGGGGGAGCAGTTCTTC. This codes for CASSVNPMGEQFF. Based on the CDR3 plus reference TRBV5-1 and TRBJ2-1, the full variable domain is KAGVTQTPRYLIKTRGQQVTLSCSPISGHRSVSWYQQTPGQGLQFLFEYFSETQRNKGNFPGRFSGRQFSNSRSEMNVSTLELGDSALYLCASSVNPMGEQFFGPGTRLTVL.

The DNA for the CDR3 is TGTGCCACCAGCCCCGGGTCAGCCATGAACACTGAAGCTTTCTTT. This translates into CATSPGSAMNTEAFF. The genes are TRBV15 and TRBJ1-1, with unresolved D. Germline lookup yields CDR1 LNHNV and CDR2 YYDKDF (reference sequence). The CDR3 covers 15 residues. V was shortened by 5 bases and J by 0 bases, with 13 bases between the two germline ends.

The chain uses TRBV27 and TRBJ1-2, with D maybe TRBD1 (6 bases). V was clipped by 3 bases and J by 5 bases, with 13 bases between them. CDR1 is MNHEY and CDR2 is SMNVEV in the germline V gene (reference sequence). This CDR3 has 14 residues. CDR3 DNA sequence: TGTGCCAGCAGTTTCGGTCAGGGGAGGTATGGCTACACCTTC. The encoded protein is CASSFGQGRYGYTF.

V and J are TRBV19 and TRBJ2-2; D is uncertain. Germline loops: CDR1 LNHDA, CDR2 SQIVND (reference sequence). The V end lost 2 bases, the J end lost 2 bases, and 6 bases lay between the germline ends. CDR3 length: 14 residues. The CDR3 here is CASSITANTGELFF. DNA for the CDR3: TGTGCCAGTAGTATAACGGCCAACACCGGGGAGCTGTTTTTT.

V and J are TRBV6-6 and TRBJ1-1, with 9 bases matching TRBD1. This CDR3 contains 16 residues. The germline gives CDR1 MNHNY, CDR2 SVGAGI (reference sequence). Trimming cost V 5 bases and J 5 bases; bases outside gene matches: 12. CDR3 protein: CASSTVNRGQWTEAFF. CDR3 nucleotide sequence: TGTGCCAGCAGTACGGTCAACAGGGGGCAATGGACTGAAGCTTTCTTT.

This sequence joins TRBV27 and TRBJ2-1, with D unclear. Between the trimmed V and J ends, which lost 2 bases and 11 bases, there was a span of 13 bases. Germline assignment: CDR1 MNHEY and CDR2 SMNVEV (reference sequence). The CDR3 totals 13 residues. The CDR3, as DNA: TGTGCCAGCAGTTTACGCCCGGGCCAGAAGCAGTTCTTC. It is translated as CASSLRPGQKQFF.

V is TRBV14 and J is TRBJ1-2, with D possibly being TRBD1 (5 bases). The CDR3 is 13 amino acids. Germline values: CDR1 SGHDN, CDR2 FVKESK. V was trimmed by 4 bases and J by 3 bases, leaving 9 bases between them. The CDR3 region is CASSPGQDYGYTF. The CDR3 DNA reads as TGTGCCAGCAGCCCCGGACAAGACTATGGCTACACCTTC.

This clone appeared a single time. The chain recombines TRBV11-3 with TRBJ1-1; D call uncertain. Trimming took 1 base from V and 9 from J, leaving 9 bases between them. This CDR3 spans 12 amino acids. Per germline, CDR1 SGHNT and CDR2 YENEEA. This CDR3 is CASSLGGGKAFF. The CDR3 DNA reads as TGTGCCAGCAGCTTAGGAGGTGGTAAAGCTTTCTTT. Looking up the rest from reference TRBV11-3 and TRBJ1-1 gives the full variable domain: EAGVVQSPRYKIIEKKQPVAFWCNPISGHNTLYWYLQNLGQGPELLIRYENEEAVDDSQLPKDRFSAERLKGVDSTLKIQPAELGDSAVYLCASSLGGGKAFFGQGTRLTVV.

This clone occurred once. This chain connects TRBV25-1 to TRBJ2-7; D may be TRBD2 (6 bases). Germline CDR1 is MGHDK and CDR2 is SYGVNS. V lost 1 base to trimming and J lost 1 base, with 11 bases between them. The CDR3 length is 15 residues. The CDR3 is CASSEFGGKSYEQYF. CDR3 bases: TGTGCCAGCAGTGAATTTGGGGGGAAATCCTACGAGCAGTACTTC.

The chain links TRBV14 to TRBJ2-7, with D perhaps matching TRBD2 (6 bases). Germline loops: CDR1 SGHDN, CDR2 FVKESK. The CDR3 runs 14 residues. V lost 4 bases, J lost 3 bases, and 13 bases lay in between. The CDR3 DNA reads TGTGCCAGCAGCCCTGGCGGGGAAAGCTACGAGCAGTACTTC. Its translation: CASSPGGESYEQYF.

CDR3 in amino acids: CASSKRRQGSTDTQYF. The CDR3 DNA sequence: TGTGCCAGCAGCAAACGAAGGCAGGGAAGCACAGATACGCAGTATTTT. This chain joins TRBV2 and TRBJ2-3, with D tentatively TRBD1 (5 bases). Germline loops: CDR1 SNHLY, CDR2 FYNNEI. CDR3 size: 16 residues. The ends were cut back, 6 bases at V and 0 bases at J, with 16 bases in the middle. Combining the CDR3 with reference TRBV2 and TRBJ2-3 gives the whole variable domain EPEVTQTPSHQVTQMGQEVILRCVPISNHLYFYWYRQILGQKVEFLVSFYNNEISEKSEIFDDQFSVERPDGSNFTLKIRSTKLEDSAMYFCASSKRRQGSTDTQYFGPGTRLTVL.

This clone was seen once. The chain has TRBV5-1 and TRBJ2-1; D gene unclear. The CDR3 covers 12 residues. Germline-derived CDR1 and CDR2 are SGHRS and YFSETQ. The V and J ends lost 1 base and 10 bases respectively, with 9 bases between them. CDR3 sequence (DNA): TGCGCCAGCAGCTTGACAGTCCGCGAGCAGTTCTTC. Its translation is CASSLTVREQFF.

The chain joins TRBV5-1 to TRBJ1-1; D not certain. Germline CDR1 is SGHRS and CDR2 is YFSETQ. Trimming removed 0 bases from V and 8 bases from J, with 20 bases in between. CDR3 length equals 16 residues. The CDR3 reads CASSLDWAVNRLEAFF. The CDR3 bases are TGCGCCAGCAGCTTGGATTGGGCAGTGAATCGCTTGGAAGCTTTCTTT.

In its sample, this clone was seen once. The chain carries TRBV12-5 and TRBJ2-7, with TRBD1 matching 9 bases. Germline V gives CDR1 LGHNT, CDR2 FRNRAP. CDR3 length equals 14 residues. V was pared by 8 bases and J by 3 bases, with 8 bases of the junction left unmatched. This CDR3 is CASLLGQGNYEQYF. The CDR3 DNA follows: TGTGCTAGTCTCCTGGGACAGGGTAACTACGAGCAGTACTTC.

The chain employs TRBV5-5 and TRBJ2-3; 8 nucleotides line up with TRBD1. This CDR3 region has 16 residues. Per the germline V gene, CDR1 is SGHKS and CDR2 is YYEKEE (reference sequence). With 4 bases clipped from V and 0 bases from J, the junction kept 7 bases outside the gene matches. CDR3 in DNA: TGTGCCAGCAGCAAAACAGGGGGGCCTAGCACAGATACGCAGTATTTT. Translation gives CASSKTGGPSTDTQYF.

The rearrangement joins TRBV7-9 to TRBJ2-3, with D possibly called TRBD1 or TRBD2 (6 bases each). V shed 5 bases and J shed 0 bases, with 15 bases lying between them. The germline gives CDR1 SEHNR, CDR2 FQNEAQ (reference sequence). This CDR3 contains 16 residues. In DNA, the CDR3 is TGTGCCAGCAGCCTTAGGACGGGGGCCAGCACAGATACGCAGTATTTT. Translation gives CASSLRTGASTDTQYF. Full variable domain (outside the CDR3, taken from reference TRBV7-9 and TRBJ2-3): DTGVSQNPRHKITKRGQNVTFRCDPISEHNRLYWYRQTLGQGPEFLTYFQNEAQLEKSRLLSDRFSAERPKGSFSTLEIQRTEQGDSAMYLCASSLRTGASTDTQYFGPGTRLTVL.

This clone was detected only once. V gene TRBV30 combines with J gene TRBJ2-7, with 10 bases identical to TRBD1. V dropped 0 bases and J dropped 5; count of bases not matched to a gene: 4. CDR1 and CDR2 (germline): GTSNPN, SVGIG (reference sequence). The CDR3 covers 14 residues. DNA for the CDR3: TGTGCCTGGAGTGTAGGACAGGGGGTAAACGAGCAGTACTTC. Translation: CAWSVGQGVNEQYF.